One and the same sample provided the 12 T cell receptor beta chains below, sequenced in a study of T cells in women clearing cervical HPV infection. Measured with immunoSEQ multiplex PCR; TCRdb has only the in-frame clones, and not every one. The sample data list approximately 44,000 clones. Sample: blood buffy coat. These receptors were obtained from a woman aged 18-70 years with a cervical HPV16 infection that either progressed to CIN3+ or cleared (not recorded which).

Comments on this clone: The CDR3 is cut off 3 residues early in the read; its end comes from the germline J gene. This rearrangement joins TRBV11-3 to TRBJ2-1; 8 positions agree with TRBD2. This CDR3 contains 15 residues. Trimming removed 1 base from V and 5 bases from J; junction bases left unmatched: 4. Germline CDR1 and CDR2: SGHNT and YENEEA. The CDR3 reads CASSLVGSGNNEQFF. CDR3 DNA, as far as it was read: TGTGCCAGCAGCTTAGTCGGTAGCGGGAACAATGAG.

Of note for this clone: The CDR3 end lies 3 residues beyond the end of the read and is filled in from the germline J gene. This chain links TRBV19 with TRBJ1-5, with a tentative D call TRBD1 (6 bases). The CDR3 is 16 residues long. Germline V gives CDR1 LNHDA, CDR2 SQIVND (reference sequence). V was shortened by 2 bases and J by 2 bases, with 13 bases between the two germline ends. CDR3 sequence: CASSIRGAKGNQPQHF. CDR3 DNA (partial): TGTGCCAGTAGTATACGGGGGGCCAAGGGCAATCAGCCC.

In regard to this clone: The read ends 3 residues early relative to the CDR3; the germline J gene fills the gap. The rearrangement joins TRBV11-1 to TRBJ1-1, with 9 nucleotides matching TRBD1. The CDR3 is 13 residues long. Germline V gives CDR1 SGHAT, CDR2 FQDESV (reference sequence). With V trimmed by 5 bases and J by 4 bases, 2 bases remained unmatched. The DNA read from the CDR3 is TGTGCCAGCAGCCGGACAGGGGCCACTGAA. Amino acids: CASSRTGATE. In full, the CDR3 is CASSRTGATEAFF.

About this clone: The read terminates 3 residues before the CDR3 end, so the remaining end is supplied by the germline J gene. The rearrangement uses TRBV5-1 and TRBJ2-3; 13 bases match TRBD2. Unmatched junction bases numbered 0, after V lost 1 base and J lost 4 bases. CDR3 length: 15 residues. CDR1 and CDR2 from the germline V gene are SGHRS and YFSETQ. Incomplete CDR3 DNA: TGCGCCAGCAGCTTGACTAGCGGGGGGGCAGATACG. The encoded protein is CASSLTSGGADT. The entire CDR3 reads CASSLTSGGADTQYF.

Regarding this clone: With the read ending 3 residues before the CDR3 end, the germline J gene is used to fill in that end. The chain employs TRBV5-1 and TRBJ2-3; D is unclear. V was pared by 3 bases and J by 1 base, with 6 bases between. CDR3 length equals 13 residues. Germline values: CDR1 SGHRS, CDR2 YFSETQ. The covered CDR3 bases are TGCGCCAGCAGCTCCCTCGGCACAGATACG. Translation gives CASSSLGTDT. The entire CDR3 is CASSSLGTDTQYF.

The part of the CDR3 DNA that was read is TGCAGTGCTAGGGGAGACAGCCCCGGGGAG. Amino acid sequence: CSARGDSPGE. The CDR3 reads in full as CSARGDSPGELFF. The rearrangement uses TRBV20-1 and TRBJ2-2, with D possibly called TRBD1 or TRBD2 (5 bases each). The read ends 3 residues before the CDR3 terminus; that terminus is restored from the germline J gene. CDR1 is DFQATT and CDR2 is SNEGSKA in the germline V gene (reference sequence). Trimming cost V 3 bases and J 6 bases, with 11 bases left between them. This CDR3 has 13 amino acids.

A note on this clone: The read falls 3 residues short of the CDR3 end, and the missing part is taken from the germline J gene. This rearrangement joins TRBV30 to TRBJ1-1; D is perhaps TRBD1 (5 bases). This CDR3 contains 11 residues. CDR1 GTSNPN and CDR2 SVGIG come from the germline V gene (reference sequence). The DNA read from the CDR3 is TGTGCCTGGAGTTGGGGGGGGGAG. Protein product: CAWSWGGE. The whole CDR3 sequence reads CAWSWGGEAFF. The full variable domain, its missing parts supplied by reference TRBV30 and TRBJ1-1, is SQTIHQWPATLVQPVGSPLSLECTVEGTSNPNLYWYRQAAGRGLQLLFYSVGIGQISSEVPQNLSASRPQDRQFILSSKKLLLSDSGFYLCAWSWGGEAFFGQGTRLTVV.

Notes on this clone: The CDR3 is cut off 3 residues early in the read; its end comes from the germline J gene. This sequence joins TRBV7-6 and TRBJ1-1, with D possibly TRBD1 on 6 matching bases. Per the germline V gene, CDR1 is SGHVS and CDR2 is FNYEAQ. V was pared by 5 bases and J by 2 bases, with 9 bases between. The CDR3 covers 13 residues. This chain's CDR3 is CASSPRGNTEAFF. The CDR3 DNA, read in part, is TGTGCCAGCAGCCCCAGGGGTAACACTGAA.

In regard to this clone: The CDR3 end lies 3 residues beyond the end of the read and is filled in from the germline J gene. V gene TRBV18 combines with J gene TRBJ1-5, with 7 bases that match TRBD1. The V segment lost 5 bases and the J segment 8 bases; nucleotides outside the gene matches: 12. Germline V gives CDR1 KGHSH, CDR2 LQKENI. This CDR3 is built from 15 residues. The CDR3 protein is CASSSRGAGWEPQHF. The CDR3 bases that were read are TGTGCCAGCTCATCCAGGGGGGCAGGGTGGGAGCCC.

About this clone itself: The read falls 3 residues short of the CDR3 end, and the missing part is taken from the germline J gene. The rearrangement uses TRBV7-3 and TRBJ2-1, with 10 positions matching TRBD2. With 0 bases clipped from V and 9 bases from J, the junction kept 8 bases outside the gene matches. Per germline, CDR1 SGHTA and CDR2 FQGTGA. The CDR3 loop spans 16 amino acids. CDR3 sequence reads: CASSLTGLAGGIEQFF. The part of the CDR3 DNA that was read is TGTGCCAGCAGCTTAACCGGGTTAGCGGGGGGTATTGAG.

About this clone itself: Read data end 3 residues before the CDR3 end; the end is taken from the germline J gene. The chain recombines TRBV5-4 with TRBJ2-3, with D possibly being TRBD2 (7 bases). This CDR3 region has 14 residues. Germline V CDR1 and CDR2: SGHNT, YYREEE (reference sequence). The CDR3: CASSFGGGLGTQYF. Partial CDR3 DNA: TGTGCCAGCAGCTTTGGGGGGGGCCTTGGGACG.

Of note for this clone: Read coverage stops 3 residues before the CDR3 terminus; the germline J gene supplies the remainder. This rearrangement joins TRBV7-3 to TRBJ1-1; maybe TRBD1 (6 bases). Germline loops: CDR1 SGHTA, CDR2 FQGTGA. This CDR3 contains 16 residues. V dropped 2 bases and J dropped 1 base, with 14 bases sitting between them. The CDR3 reads CASSLQGRGKNTEAFF. Incomplete CDR3 DNA: TGTGCCAGCAGCTTACAGGGGAGGGGGAAGAACACTGAA.